This T cell receptor (beta chain) originates from a study of blood T cell repertoires in COVID-19. Study summary: Sources were T cells, B-cell-depleted T cells, or PBMCs; the material itself was cDNA or gDNA.

Using immunoSEQ multiplex PCR, the repertoire was profiled, and TCRdb retains in-frame clones only, with some absent. The data hold some 200,000 clones, with 80% to 90% observed a single time. Germline V gene sequence: CDR1 SGHAT, CDR2 FQNNGV. The CDR3 runs 15 residues. V was clipped by 2 bases and J by 5 bases; unmatched bases: 6. The gene calls are TRBV11-2 and TRBJ2-5; 9 positions match TRBD1. The receptor was derived from a human donor in a cohort sampled during active COVID-19. Sequencing was done on a sample of peripheral blood. DNA for the CDR3: TGTGCCAGCAGCTTACACTGGACAGGGGCTGAGACCCAGTACTTC. Its protein is CASSLHWTGAETQYF.